This T cell receptor beta chain was sequenced during a study of blood T cell repertoires in COVID-19. The CDR3 is 11 residues long. The germline V gene encodes CDR1 SGHTA and CDR2 FQGNSA. The V gene lost 4 bases and the J gene lost 4 bases, with 5 bases spanning the gap. Here immunoSEQ multiplex PCR was the method, and the copy in TCRdb shows in-frame clones only, minus some. The sample gives over 350,000 clones, 80% to 95% of which show up once; just over 0.85% is in the top ten. For this clone: The sample has other DNA sequences that encode this CDR3 too.

This sequence was found in a woman aged 35 to 49 who had been exposed to COVID-19. The rearrangement links TRBV7-2 to TRBJ2-7; D not resolved. The sample consisted of PBMCs or T cells enriched from blood (not recorded which). The CDR3 protein is CASSSLYEQYF. The DNA for the CDR3 is TGTGCCAGCAGCTCGTTGTACGAGCAGTACTTC.